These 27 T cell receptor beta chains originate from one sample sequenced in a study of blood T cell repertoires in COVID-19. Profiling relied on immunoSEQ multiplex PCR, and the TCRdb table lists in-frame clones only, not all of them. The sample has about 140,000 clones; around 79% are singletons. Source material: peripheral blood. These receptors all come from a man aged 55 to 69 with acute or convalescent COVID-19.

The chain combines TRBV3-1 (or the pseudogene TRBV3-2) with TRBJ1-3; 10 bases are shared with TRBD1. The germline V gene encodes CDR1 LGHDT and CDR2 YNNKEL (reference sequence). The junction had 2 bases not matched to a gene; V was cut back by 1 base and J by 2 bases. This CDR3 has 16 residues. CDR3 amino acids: CASSQGGTGAGNTIYF. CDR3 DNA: TGTGCCAGCAGCCAAGGAGGGACAGGGGCTGGAAACACCATATATTTT.

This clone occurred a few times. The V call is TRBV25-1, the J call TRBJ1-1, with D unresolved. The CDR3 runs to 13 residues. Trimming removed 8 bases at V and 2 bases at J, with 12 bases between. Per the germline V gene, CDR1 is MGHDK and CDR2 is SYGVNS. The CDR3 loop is CASAPDSNTEAFF. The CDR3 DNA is TGTGCCAGCGCACCCGACTCCAACACTGAAGCTTTCTTT.

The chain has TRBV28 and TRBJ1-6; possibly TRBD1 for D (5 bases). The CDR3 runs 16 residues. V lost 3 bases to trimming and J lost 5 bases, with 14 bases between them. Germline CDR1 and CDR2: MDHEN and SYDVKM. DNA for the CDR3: TGTGCCAGCAGTTTCTCAAGCGCGGGGGATAATTCACCCCTCCACTTT. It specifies CASSFSSAGDNSPLHF.

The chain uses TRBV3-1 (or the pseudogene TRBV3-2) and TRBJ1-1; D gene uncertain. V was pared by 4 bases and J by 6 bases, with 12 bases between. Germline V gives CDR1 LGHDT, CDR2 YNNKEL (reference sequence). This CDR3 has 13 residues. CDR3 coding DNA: TGTGCCAGCAGCCCACAACGACGGGCTGAAGCTTTCTTT. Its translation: CASSPQRRAEAFF.

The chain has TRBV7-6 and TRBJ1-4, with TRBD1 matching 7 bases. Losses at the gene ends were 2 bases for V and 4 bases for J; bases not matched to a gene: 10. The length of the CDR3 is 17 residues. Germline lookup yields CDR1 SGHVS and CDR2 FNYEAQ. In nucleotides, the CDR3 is TGTGCCAGCAGCTTAATGGCAGGGGGTCCCCTTAATGAAAAACTGTTTTTT. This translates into CASSLMAGGPLNEKLFF.

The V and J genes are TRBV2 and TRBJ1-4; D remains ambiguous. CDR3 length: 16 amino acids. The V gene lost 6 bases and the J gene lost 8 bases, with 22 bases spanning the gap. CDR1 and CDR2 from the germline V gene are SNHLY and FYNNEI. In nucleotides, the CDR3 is TGTGCCAGCAGCGGGTTTTCAGTGGCGGTTGGCGAAAAACTGTTTTTT. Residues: CASSGFSVAVGEKLFF. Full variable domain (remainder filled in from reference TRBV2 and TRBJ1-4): EPEVTQTPSHQVTQMGQEVILRCVPISNHLYFYWYRQILGQKVEFLVSFYNNEISEKSEIFDDQFSVERPDGSNFTLKIRSTKLEDSAMYFCASSGFSVAVGEKLFFGSGTQLSVL.

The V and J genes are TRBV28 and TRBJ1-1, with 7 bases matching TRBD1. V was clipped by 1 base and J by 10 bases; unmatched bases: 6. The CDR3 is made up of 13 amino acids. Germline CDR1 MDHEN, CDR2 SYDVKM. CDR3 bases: TGTGCCAGCAGTTTATCCAGGGGGTGGGGAGCTTTCTTT. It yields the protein CASSLSRGWGAFF.

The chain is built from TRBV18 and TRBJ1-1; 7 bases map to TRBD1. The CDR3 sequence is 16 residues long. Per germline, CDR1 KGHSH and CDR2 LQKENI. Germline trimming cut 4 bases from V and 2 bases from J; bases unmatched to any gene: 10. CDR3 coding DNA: TGTGCCAGCTCACGTCAGCGACAGGGTTTTAACACTGAAGCTTTCTTT. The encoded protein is CASSRQRQGFNTEAFF.

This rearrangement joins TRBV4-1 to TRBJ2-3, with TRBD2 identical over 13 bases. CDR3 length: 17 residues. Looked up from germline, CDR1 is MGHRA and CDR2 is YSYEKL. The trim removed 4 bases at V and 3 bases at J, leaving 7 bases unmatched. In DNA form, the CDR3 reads TGCGCCAGCAGCCGAGTGACTAGCGGGAGGAGTACAGATACGCAGTATTTT. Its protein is CASSRVTSGRSTDTQYF.

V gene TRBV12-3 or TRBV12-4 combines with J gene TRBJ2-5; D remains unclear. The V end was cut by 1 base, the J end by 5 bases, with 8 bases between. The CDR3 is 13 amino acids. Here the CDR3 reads CASSLVLSETQYF. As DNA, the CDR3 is TGTGCCAGCAGTTTAGTTCTGTCGGAGACCCAGTACTTC.

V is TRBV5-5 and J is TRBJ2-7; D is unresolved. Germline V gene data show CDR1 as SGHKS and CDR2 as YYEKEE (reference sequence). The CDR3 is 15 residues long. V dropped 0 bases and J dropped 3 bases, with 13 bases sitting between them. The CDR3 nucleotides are TGTGCCAGCAGCTTGGATCGACACCCAAACTACGAGCAGTACTTC. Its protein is CASSLDRHPNYEQYF.

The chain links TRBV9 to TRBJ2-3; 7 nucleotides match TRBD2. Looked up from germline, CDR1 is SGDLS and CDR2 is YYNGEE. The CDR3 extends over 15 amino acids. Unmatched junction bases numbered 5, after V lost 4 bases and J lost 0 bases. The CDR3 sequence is CASSQSGASTDTQYF. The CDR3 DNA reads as TGTGCCAGCAGCCAGAGCGGGGCCAGCACAGATACGCAGTATTTT.

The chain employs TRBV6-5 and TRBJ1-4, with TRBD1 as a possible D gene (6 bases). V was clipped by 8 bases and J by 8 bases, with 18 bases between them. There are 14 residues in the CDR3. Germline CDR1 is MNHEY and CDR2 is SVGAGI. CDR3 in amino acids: CASGGGGAWEKLFF. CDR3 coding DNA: TGTGCCAGCGGGGGTGGGGGCGCTTGGGAAAAACTGTTTTTT.

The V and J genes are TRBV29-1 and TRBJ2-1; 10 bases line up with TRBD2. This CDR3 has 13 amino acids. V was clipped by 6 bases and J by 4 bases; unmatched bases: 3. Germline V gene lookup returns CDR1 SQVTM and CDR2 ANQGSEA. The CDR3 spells CSVPTSGYNEQFF. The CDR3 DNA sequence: TGCAGCGTCCCGACTAGCGGGTACAATGAGCAGTTCTTC.

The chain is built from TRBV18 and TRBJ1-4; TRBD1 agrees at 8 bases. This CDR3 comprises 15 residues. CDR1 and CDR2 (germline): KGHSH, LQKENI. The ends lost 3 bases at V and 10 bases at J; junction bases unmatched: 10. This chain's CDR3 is CASSPGQGASSKLFF. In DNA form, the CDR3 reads TGTGCCAGCTCACCCGGACAGGGCGCTTCCTCAAAACTGTTTTTT.

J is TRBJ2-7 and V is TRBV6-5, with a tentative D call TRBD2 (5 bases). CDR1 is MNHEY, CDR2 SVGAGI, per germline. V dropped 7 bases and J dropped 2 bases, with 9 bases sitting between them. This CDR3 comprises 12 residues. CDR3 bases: TGTGCCAGCAAAGACTACACCTACGAGCAGTACTTC. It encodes CASKDYTYEQYF.

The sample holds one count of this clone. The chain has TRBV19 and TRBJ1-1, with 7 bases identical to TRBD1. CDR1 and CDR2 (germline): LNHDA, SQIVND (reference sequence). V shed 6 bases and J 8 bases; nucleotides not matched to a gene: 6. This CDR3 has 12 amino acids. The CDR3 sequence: CASRDRKSEAFF. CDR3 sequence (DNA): TGTGCCAGTAGGGACAGGAAGTCAGAAGCTTTCTTT.

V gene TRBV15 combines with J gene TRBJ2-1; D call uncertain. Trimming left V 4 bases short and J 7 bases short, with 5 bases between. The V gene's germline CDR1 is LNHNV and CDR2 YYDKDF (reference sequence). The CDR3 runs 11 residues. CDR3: CATSTLNEQFF. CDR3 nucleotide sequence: TGTGCCACCAGCACTTTAAATGAGCAGTTCTTC. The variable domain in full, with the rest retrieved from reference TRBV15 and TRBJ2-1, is DAMVIQNPRYQVTQFGKPVTLSCSQTLNHNVMYWYQQKSSQAPKLLFHYYDKDFNNEADTPDNFQSRRPNTSFCFLDIRSPGLGDTAMYLCATSTLNEQFFGPGTRLTVL.

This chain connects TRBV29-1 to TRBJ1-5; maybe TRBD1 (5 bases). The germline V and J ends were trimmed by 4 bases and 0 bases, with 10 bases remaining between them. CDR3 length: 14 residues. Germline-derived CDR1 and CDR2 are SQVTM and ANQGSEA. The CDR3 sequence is CSVVDSHSNQPQHF. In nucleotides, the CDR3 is TGCAGCGTTGTAGACAGTCATAGCAATCAGCCCCAGCATTTT. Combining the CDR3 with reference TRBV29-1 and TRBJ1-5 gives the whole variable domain SAVISQKPSRDICQRGTSLTIQCQVDSQVTMMFWYRQQPGQSLTLIATANQGSEATYESGFVIDKFPISRPNLTFSTLTVSNMSPEDSSIYLCSVVDSHSNQPQHFGDGTRLSIL.

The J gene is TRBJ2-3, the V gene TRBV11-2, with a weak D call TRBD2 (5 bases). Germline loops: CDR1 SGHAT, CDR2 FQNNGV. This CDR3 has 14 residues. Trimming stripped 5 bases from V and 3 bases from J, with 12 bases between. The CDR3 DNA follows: TGTGCCAGCAGCCCCGGGGTATTTACAGATACGCAGTATTTT. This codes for CASSPGVFTDTQYF.

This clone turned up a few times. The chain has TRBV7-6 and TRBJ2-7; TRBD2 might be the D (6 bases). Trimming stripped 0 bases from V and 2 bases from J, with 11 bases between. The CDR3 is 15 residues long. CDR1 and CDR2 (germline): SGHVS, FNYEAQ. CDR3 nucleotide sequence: TGTGCCAGCAGCTTAGCCGGGACTGATACCTACGAGCAGTACTTC. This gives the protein CASSLAGTDTYEQYF.

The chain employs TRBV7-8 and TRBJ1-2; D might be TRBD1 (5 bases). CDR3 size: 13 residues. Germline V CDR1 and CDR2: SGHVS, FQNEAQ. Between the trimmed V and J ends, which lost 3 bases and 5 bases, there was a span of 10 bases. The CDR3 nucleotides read TGTGCCAGCAGCTTGGGCAGGGTTTATGGCTACACCTTC. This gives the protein CASSLGRVYGYTF.

The CDR3 sequence is CASSIGLAEQFF. CDR3 nucleotide sequence: TGTGCCAGTAGTATAGGGCTAGCTGAGCAGTTCTTC. The chain carries TRBV19 and TRBJ2-1; maybe TRBD2 (5 bases). V was cut by 1 base and J by 9 bases, with 7 bases left in between. CDR3 size: 12 residues. Germline loops: CDR1 LNHDA, CDR2 SQIVND (reference sequence).

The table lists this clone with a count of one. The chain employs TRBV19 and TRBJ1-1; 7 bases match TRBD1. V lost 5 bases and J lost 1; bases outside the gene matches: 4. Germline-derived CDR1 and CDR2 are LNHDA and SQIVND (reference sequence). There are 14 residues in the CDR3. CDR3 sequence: CASSSRTGNTEAFF. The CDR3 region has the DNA TGTGCCAGTAGTTCCCGGACAGGGAACACTGAAGCTTTCTTT. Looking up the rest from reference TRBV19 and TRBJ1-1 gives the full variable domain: DGGITQSPKYLFRKEGQNVTLSCEQNLNHDAMYWYRQDPGQGLRLIYYSQIVNDFQKGDIAEGYSVSREKKESFPLTVTSAQKNPTAFYLCASSSRTGNTEAFFGQGTRLTVV.

CDR3 nucleotide sequence: TGTGCCACCGAAGACGGACTCAATCAGCCCCAGCATTTT. It is translated as CATEDGLNQPQHF. This rearrangement joins TRBV15 to TRBJ1-5; no clear D. Germline CDR1 reads LNHNV; CDR2 reads YYDKDF (reference sequence). Deletions cut 8 bases from V and 3 bases from J, with 11 bases between. The CDR3 contains 13 residues.

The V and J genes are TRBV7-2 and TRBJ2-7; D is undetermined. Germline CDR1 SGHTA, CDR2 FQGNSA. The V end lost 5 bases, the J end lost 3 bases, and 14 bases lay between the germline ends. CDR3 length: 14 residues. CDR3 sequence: CASSARRGLYEQYF. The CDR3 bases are TGTGCCAGCAGCGCGAGACGCGGCCTCTACGAGCAGTACTTC.

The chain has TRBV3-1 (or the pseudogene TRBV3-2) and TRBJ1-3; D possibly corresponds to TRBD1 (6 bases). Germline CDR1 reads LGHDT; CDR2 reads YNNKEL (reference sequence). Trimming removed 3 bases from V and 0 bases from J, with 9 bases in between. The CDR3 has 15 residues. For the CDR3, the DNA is TGTGCCAGCAGCCATCTAGGGGGCTCTGGAAACACCATATATTTT. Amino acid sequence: CASSHLGGSGNTIYF.